This T cell receptor (beta chain) came from a study of blood T cell repertoires in COVID-19. Assay: immunoSEQ multiplex PCR; the TCRdb copy retains only in-frame clones and omits some. The sample holds hundreds of thousands of clones; approximately 89% are singletons and the top ten take under 3.5%. Trimming removed 6 bases from V and 5 bases from J, with 14 bases in between. The germline gives CDR1 MNHEY, CDR2 SVGEGT. The CDR3 consists of 14 residues. The chain links TRBV6-2 or TRBV6-3 to TRBJ1-5; D perhaps matches TRBD1 (6 bases). The sequence was obtained from a woman aged 18-29 years who had recovered from COVID-19. The sequencing sample was made of peripheral blood. The CDR3 DNA follows: TGTGCCAGCAGCCGACCACAGGGCCATCAGCCCCAGCATTTT. Protein sequence: CASSRPQGHQPQHF.